This TCR beta chain is drawn from a study of cytomegalovirus exposure and HLA in healthy donors. General observations from the study: An Asian-associated ancestry cluster reportedly showed fewer N-insertions than the approximately 700-donor mean in a later analysis.

The CDR3 covers 14 residues. The germline V and J ends were trimmed by 2 bases and 4 bases, with 12 bases remaining between them. The V gene's germline CDR1 is SGHKS and CDR2 YYEKEE (reference sequence). Concerning this clone itself: What it binds is not known.

Healthy individuals who donated bone marrow served as the donors. Primers included in the PCR were 60 Vbeta and 13 Jbeta primers. Assay used: immunoSEQ multiplex PCR; TCRdb lists only in-frame clones, some missing. Altogether 150,000 to 200,000 clones are present, about 72% being singletons, with the ten largest covering about 1.6%. The TCR originated in a girl under 18 in good health and CMV-seronegative. The genes are TRBV5-5 and TRBJ2-5; perhaps TRBD1 as D (6 bases). The specimen was PBMCs. The CDR3 DNA reads TGTGCCAGCAGCTTCCTACAGGGCAGAGAGACCCAGTACTTC. Translating gives CASSFLQGRETQYF.